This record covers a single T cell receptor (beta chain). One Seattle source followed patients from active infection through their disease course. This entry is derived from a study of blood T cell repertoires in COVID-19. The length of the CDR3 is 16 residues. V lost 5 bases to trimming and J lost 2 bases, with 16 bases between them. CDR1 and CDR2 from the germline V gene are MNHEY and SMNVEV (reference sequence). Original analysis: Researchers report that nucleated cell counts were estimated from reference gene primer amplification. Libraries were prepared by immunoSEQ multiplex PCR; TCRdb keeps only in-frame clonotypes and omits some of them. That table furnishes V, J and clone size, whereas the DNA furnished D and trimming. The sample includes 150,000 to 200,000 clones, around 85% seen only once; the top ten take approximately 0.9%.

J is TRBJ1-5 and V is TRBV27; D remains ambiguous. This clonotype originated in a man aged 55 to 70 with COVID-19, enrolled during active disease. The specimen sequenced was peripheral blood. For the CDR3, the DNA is TGTGCCAGCAGTCCCATGGCCCTCTGGCGCAATCAGCCCCAGCATTTT. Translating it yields CASSPMALWRNQPQHF.